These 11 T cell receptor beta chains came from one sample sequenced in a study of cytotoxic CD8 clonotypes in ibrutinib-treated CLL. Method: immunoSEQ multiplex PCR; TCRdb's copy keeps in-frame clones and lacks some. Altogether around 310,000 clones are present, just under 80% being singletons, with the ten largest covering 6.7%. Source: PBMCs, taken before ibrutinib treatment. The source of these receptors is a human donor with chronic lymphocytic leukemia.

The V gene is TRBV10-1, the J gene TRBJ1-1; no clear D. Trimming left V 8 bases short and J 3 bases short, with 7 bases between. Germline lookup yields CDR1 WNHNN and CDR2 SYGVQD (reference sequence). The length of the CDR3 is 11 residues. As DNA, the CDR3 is TGCGCCAGCTATGGGGACACTGAAGCTTTCTTT. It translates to CASYGDTEAFF.

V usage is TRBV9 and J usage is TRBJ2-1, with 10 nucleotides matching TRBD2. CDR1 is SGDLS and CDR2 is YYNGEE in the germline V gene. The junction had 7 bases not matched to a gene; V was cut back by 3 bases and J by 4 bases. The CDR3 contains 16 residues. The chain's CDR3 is CASSETGTSAYNEQFF. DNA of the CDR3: TGTGCCAGCAGCGAGACCGGGACTAGCGCTTACAATGAGCAGTTCTTC.

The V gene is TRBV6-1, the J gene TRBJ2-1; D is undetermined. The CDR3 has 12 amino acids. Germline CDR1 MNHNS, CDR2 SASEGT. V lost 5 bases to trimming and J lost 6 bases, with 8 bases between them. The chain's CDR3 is CASSTRFNEQFF. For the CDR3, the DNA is TGTGCCAGCAGTACCCGTTTCAATGAGCAGTTCTTC.

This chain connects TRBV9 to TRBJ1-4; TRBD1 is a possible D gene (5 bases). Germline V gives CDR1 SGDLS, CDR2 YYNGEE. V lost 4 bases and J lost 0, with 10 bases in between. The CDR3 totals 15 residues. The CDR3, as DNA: TGTGCCAGCAGCTTAACAGGAGCAACTAATGAAAAACTGTTTTTT. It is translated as CASSLTGATNEKLFF. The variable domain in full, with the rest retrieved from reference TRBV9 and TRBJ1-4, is DSGVTQTPKHLITATGQRVTLRCSPRSGDLSVYWYQQSLDQGLQFLIQYYNGEERAKGNILERFSAQQFPDLHSELNLSSLELGDSALYFCASSLTGATNEKLFFGSGTQLSVL.

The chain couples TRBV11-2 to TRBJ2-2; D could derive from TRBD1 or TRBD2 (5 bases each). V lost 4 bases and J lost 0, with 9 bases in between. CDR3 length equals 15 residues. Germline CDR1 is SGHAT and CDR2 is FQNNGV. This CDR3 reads CASSYGTANTGELFF. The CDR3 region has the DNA TGTGCCAGCAGCTATGGGACGGCGAACACCGGGGAGCTGTTTTTT.

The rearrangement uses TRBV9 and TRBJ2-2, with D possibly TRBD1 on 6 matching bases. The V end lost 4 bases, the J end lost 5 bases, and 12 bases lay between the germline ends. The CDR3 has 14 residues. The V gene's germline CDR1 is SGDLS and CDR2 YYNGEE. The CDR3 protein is CASSPEGVTGELFF. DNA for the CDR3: TGTGCCAGCAGCCCCGAGGGGGTGACCGGGGAGCTGTTTTTT.

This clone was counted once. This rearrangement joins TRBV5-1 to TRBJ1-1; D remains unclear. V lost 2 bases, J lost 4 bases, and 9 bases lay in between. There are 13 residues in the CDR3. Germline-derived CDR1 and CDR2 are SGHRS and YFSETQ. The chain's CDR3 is CASSLQGGTEAFF. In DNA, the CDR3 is TGCGCCAGCAGCTTACAAGGTGGCACTGAAGCTTTCTTT.

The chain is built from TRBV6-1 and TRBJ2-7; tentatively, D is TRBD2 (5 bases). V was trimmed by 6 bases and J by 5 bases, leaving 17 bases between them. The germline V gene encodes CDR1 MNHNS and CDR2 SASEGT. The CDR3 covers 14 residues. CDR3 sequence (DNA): TGTGCCAGCAGATGGGTGGCTAGCCTCGACGAGCAGTACTTC. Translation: CASRWVASLDEQYF.

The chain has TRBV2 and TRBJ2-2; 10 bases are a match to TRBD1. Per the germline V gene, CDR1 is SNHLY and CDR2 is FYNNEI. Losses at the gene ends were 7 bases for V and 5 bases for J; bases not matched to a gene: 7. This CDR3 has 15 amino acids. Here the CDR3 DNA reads TGTGCCAGCAATCACCGGACAGGGGGGACCGGGGAGCTGTTTTTT. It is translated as CASNHRTGGTGELFF.

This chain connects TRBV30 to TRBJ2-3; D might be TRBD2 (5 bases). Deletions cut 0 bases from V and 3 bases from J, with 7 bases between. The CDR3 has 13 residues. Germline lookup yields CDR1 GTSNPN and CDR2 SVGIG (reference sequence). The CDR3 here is CAWSVLGTDTQYF. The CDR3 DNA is TGTGCCTGGAGTGTACTAGGGACAGATACGCAGTATTTT.

The chain's CDR3 is CASTGLVTNTDTQYF. As DNA, the CDR3 is TGTGCCAGCACCGGACTAGTGACAAACACAGATACGCAGTATTTT. The chain is built from TRBV5-6 and TRBJ2-3; TRBD2 matches 7 bases. Germline V gene data show CDR1 as SGHDT and CDR2 as YYEEEE. V lost 6 bases and J lost 2; bases outside the gene matches: 9. The CDR3 has 15 residues.